This entry lists 27 T cell receptor beta chains sequenced from one sample in a study of T cells in women clearing cervical HPV infection. Assay used: immunoSEQ multiplex PCR; TCRdb lists only in-frame clones, some missing. This sample's clone table lists approximately 32,000 clones. Sequenced sample: blood buffy coat. The receptors were sampled from a woman between 18 and 75 years old with a cervical HPV16 infection that either progressed to CIN3+ or cleared (not recorded which).

With respect to this clone: From the germline J gene comes the end of the CDR3, since the read stops 3 residues before it. J is TRBJ2-3 and V is TRBV9; D not certain. CDR3 length equals 13 residues. CDR1 is SGDLS, CDR2 YYNGEE, per germline. Trimming left V 1 base short and J 3 bases short, with 6 bases between. The CDR3 spells CASSVPPTDTQYF. The sequenced part of the CDR3 DNA is TGTGCCAGCAGCGTACCCCCGACAGATACG.

Concerning this clone: One end of the junction is discordant with germline, which a read error may explain. The read is 3 residues too short to cover the CDR3 end, so that end is filled in from the germline J gene. V gene TRBV4-2 combines with J gene TRBJ2-2; 7 bases map to TRBD1. The CDR3 contains 17 residues. Germline V gives CDR1 LGHNA, CDR2 YNFKEQ. The CDR3 here is CASSQGPPGQITGELFF. The part of the CDR3 DNA that was read is TGCGCCAGCAGCCAAGGACCCCCGGGACAGATAACCGGGGAG.

Worth noting for this clone: The read ends 3 residues shy of where the CDR3 ends; the end is completed using the germline J gene. This chain uses TRBV5-1 with TRBJ2-2; D is possibly TRBD2 (6 bases). The CDR3 spans 14 residues. CDR1 is SGHRS and CDR2 is YFSETQ in the germline V gene. Partial CDR3 DNA: TGCGCCAGCAGCGGGGACTCTGGGGCCAACGTG. Its protein product is CASSGDSGANV. The whole CDR3 sequence reads CASSGDSGANVLFF.

On this clone itself: The CDR3 goes on 3 residues after the read ends, and that part is filled in from the germline J gene. The chain links TRBV6-4 to TRBJ2-3; the D is unclear. With 7 bases removed from V and 4 bases from J, the gap between germline ends came to 15 bases. This CDR3 is built from 14 residues. The germline CDR1 and CDR2 sequences are MRHNA and SNTAGT. The CDR3 is CASKVDLRADTQYF. CDR3 bases read: TGTGCCAGCAAGGTCGATTTAAGGGCAGATACG.

Worth noting for this clone: The read terminates 3 residues before the CDR3 end, so the remaining end is supplied by the germline J gene. The genes are TRBV7-2 and TRBJ1-2; tentative D call: TRBD1 (6 bases). Trimming removed 4 bases from V and 5 bases from J, with 8 bases in between. This CDR3 has 12 amino acids. Germline V gene lookup returns CDR1 SGHTA and CDR2 FQGNSA. CDR3: CASSSTGYGYTF. The covered CDR3 bases are TGTGCCAGCAGCTCCACAGGGTATGGC.

In the case of this clone: The CDR3 goes on 3 residues after the read ends, and that part is filled in from the germline J gene. The rearrangement joins TRBV7-2 to TRBJ1-2; tentative D call: TRBD1 (6 bases). CDR1 and CDR2 (germline): SGHTA, FQGNSA. The CDR3 totals 14 residues. The CDR3: CASSLDGGAGTYTF. The DNA read from the CDR3 is TGTGCCAGCAGCTTAGACGGGGGGGCCGGGACC. Drawing the rest from reference TRBV7-2 and TRBJ1-2, the complete variable domain is GAGVSQSPSNKVTEKGKDVELRCDPISGHTALYWYRQSLGQGLEFLIYFQGNSAPDKSGLPSDRFSAERTGGSVSTLTIQRTQQEDSAVYLCASSLDGGAGTYTFGSGTRLTVV.

In the case of this clone: The read terminates 3 residues before the CDR3 end, so the remaining end is supplied by the germline J gene. The chain links TRBV9 to TRBJ1-5; D remains unclear. The CDR3 loop spans 13 amino acids. V dropped 4 bases and J dropped 2 bases, with 7 bases sitting between them. Germline V gene sequence: CDR1 SGDLS, CDR2 YYNGEE. The DNA read from the CDR3 is TGTGCCAGCAGCCATCAGGGCAATCAGCCC. This gives the protein CASSHQGNQP. The full CDR3 protein is CASSHQGNQPQHF. The whole variable domain, remainder taken from reference TRBV9 and TRBJ1-5, is DSGVTQTPKHLITATGQRVTLRCSPRSGDLSVYWYQQSLDQGLQFLIQYYNGEERAKGNILERFSAQQFPDLHSELNLSSLELGDSALYFCASSHQGNQPQHFGDGTRLSIL.

Note on this clone: The read ends 3 residues before the CDR3 terminus; that terminus is restored from the germline J gene. The chain combines TRBV14 with TRBJ2-1, with D possibly TRBD1 on 5 matching bases. The V end lost 2 bases, the J end lost 4 bases, and 12 bases lay between the germline ends. Germline CDR1 SGHDN, CDR2 FVKESK. The CDR3 has 15 amino acids. The CDR3 loop is CASSQRGTTYNEQFF. CDR3 DNA (partial): TGTGCCAGCAGCCAAAGGGGCACCACGTACAATGAG.

About this clone itself: The read comes to an end 3 residues before the CDR3 does, leaving the germline J gene to fill in the end. This rearrangement joins TRBV6-1 to TRBJ2-2; the match to TRBD1 covers 8 bases. V trimming: 0 bases; J trimming: 10 bases; junction bases outside the gene matches: 13. The CDR3 length is 17 residues. Germline loops: CDR1 MNHNS, CDR2 SASEGT. The covered CDR3 bases are TGTGCCAGCAGTGAAGCGAGGAGACAGGGGAGTCGGACGGAG. Amino acid sequence: CASSEARRQGSRTE. The CDR3 reads in full as CASSEARRQGSRTELFF.

The part of the CDR3 DNA that was read is TGTGCCAGCAGTGACCCCGGGACACCCGACGAC. Translated: CASSDPGTPDD. In full, the CDR3 reads CASSDPGTPDDYTF. J is TRBJ1-2 and V is TRBV2, with D tentatively TRBD1 (6 bases). Read sequence stops 3 residues before the CDR3 end, and the germline J gene provides the missing end. Germline V gene sequence: CDR1 SNHLY, CDR2 FYNNEI. This CDR3 has 14 amino acids. Full variable domain (remainder filled in from reference TRBV2 and TRBJ1-2): EPEVTQTPSHQVTQMGQEVILRCVPISNHLYFYWYRQILGQKVEFLVSFYNNEISEKSEIFDDQFSVERPDGSNFTLKIRSTKLEDSAMYFCASSDPGTPDDYTFGSGTRLTVV.

With respect to this clone: Read sequence stops 3 residues before the CDR3 end, and the germline J gene provides the missing end. The chain has TRBV30 and TRBJ1-3; D is unresolved. The germline CDR1 and CDR2 sequences are GTSNPN and SVGIG (reference sequence). This CDR3 comprises 11 residues. The V end was cut by 4 bases, the J end by 2 bases, with 3 bases between. The CDR3: CAWNTGNTIYF. The CDR3 DNA, read in part, is TGTGCCTGGAATACTGGAAACACC.

This clone shows up as medium-sized by frequency. The CDR3 extends 3 residues past the end of the read, so its final part is completed from the germline J gene. The V and J genes are TRBV19 and TRBJ2-4; a possible D gene is TRBD2 (5 bases). Trimming pared 3 bases from V and 7 bases from J, leaving 13 bases between. CDR1 and CDR2 from the germline V gene are LNHDA and SQIVND (reference sequence). This CDR3 is built from 14 residues. The chain's CDR3 is CASSMAQPGNIQYF. The covered CDR3 bases are TGTGCCAGTAGTATGGCCCAGCCGGGGAACATT.

Notes on this clone: The read halts 3 residues ahead of the CDR3 end, with the missing end drawn from the germline J gene. The genes are TRBV29-1 and TRBJ1-1; D is possibly TRBD1 (5 bases). Trimming cost V 8 bases and J 0 bases, with 13 bases left between them. This CDR3 contains 13 residues. Germline V gene lookup returns CDR1 SQVTM and CDR2 ANQGSEA. The CDR3 is CSTTAIMNTEAFF. The DNA read from the CDR3 is TGCAGCACGACAGCAATCATGAACACTGAA.

About this clone: One end of the junction fails to match germline, which may point to a read error. Sequencing ends 3 residues short of the CDR3 end; the germline J gene provides the rest. The V gene is TRBV7-9, the J gene TRBJ1-2; 7 bases line up with TRBD1. The CDR3 extends over 14 amino acids. From germline, CDR1 is SEHNR and CDR2 FQNEAQ (reference sequence). Here the CDR3 reads CASRTGTVIDGYTF. Incomplete CDR3 DNA: TGTGCCAGCAGAACCGGGACAGTCATCGATGGG.

Note on this clone: The read finishes 3 residues shy of the CDR3 end, and the germline J gene is used to complete it. The chain couples TRBV19 to TRBJ2-2, with a possible D match to TRBD2 (5 bases). Germline lookup yields CDR1 LNHDA and CDR2 SQIVND (reference sequence). With 4 bases removed from V and 6 bases from J, the gap between germline ends came to 24 bases. CDR3 size: 18 residues. The CDR3 DNA, read in part, is TGTGCCAGTAGTAGCGGGCCACTTAGAAGGACCTTCGCCGGGGAG. Protein: CASSSGPLRRTFAGE. Given in full, the CDR3 is CASSSGPLRRTFAGELFF.

Note on this clone: The read ends 3 residues shy of where the CDR3 ends; the end is completed using the germline J gene. This chain connects TRBV5-5 to TRBJ1-1; D is undetermined. The germline V gene has CDR1 SGHKS and CDR2 YYEKEE (reference sequence). The CDR3 totals 12 residues. CDR3 bases read: TGTGCCAGCAGCTCCCTACTGCGGGAA. Translated, it gives CASSSLLRE. The full-length CDR3 reads as CASSSLLREAFF.

As for this clone: The sequence runs out 3 residues before the end of the CDR3; the remainder is reconstructed from the germline J gene. The chain uses TRBV30 and TRBJ2-3, with D perhaps TRBD2 (5 bases). The CDR3 spans 13 residues. V gave up 5 bases and J gave up 4 bases, with 13 bases separating them. Germline assignment: CDR1 GTSNPN and CDR2 SVGIG (reference sequence). CDR3 DNA (partial): TGTGCCTGGGGTTCGGCTAGCTCAGATACG. This codes for CAWGSASSDT. The whole CDR3 reads CAWGSASSDTQYF.

As to this clone: The read is 3 residues too short to cover the CDR3 end, so that end is filled in from the germline J gene. This sequence joins TRBV7-2 and TRBJ1-1; no clear D. CDR3 size: 14 residues. Trimming stripped 2 bases from V and 0 bases from J, with 7 bases between. Germline V CDR1 and CDR2: SGHTA, FQGNSA. CDR3 DNA, as far as it was read: TGTGCCAGCAGCTTACAGGTACTGAACACTGAA. It encodes CASSLQVLNTE. The full CDR3 reads CASSLQVLNTEAFF.

A remark on this clone: The read falls 3 residues short of the CDR3 end, and the missing part is taken from the germline J gene. This chain connects TRBV20-1 to TRBJ1-1; D is unclear. The length of the CDR3 is 11 residues. Trimming removed 3 bases from V and 7 bases from J, with 9 bases in between. CDR1 is DFQATT and CDR2 is SNEGSKA in the germline V gene (reference sequence). CDR3 loop: CSARPRFEAFF. CDR3 bases read: TGCAGTGCTAGGCCCAGGTTTGAA.

In regard to this clone: The read terminates 3 residues before the CDR3 end, so the remaining end is supplied by the germline J gene. This chain joins TRBV20-1 and TRBJ2-1; 7 bases agree with TRBD1. With 2 bases clipped from V and 7 bases from J, the junction kept 11 bases outside the gene matches. The CDR3 is made up of 15 amino acids. Germline loops: CDR1 DFQATT, CDR2 SNEGSKA (reference sequence). The CDR3 spells CSARPGTASGNEQFF. The part of the CDR3 DNA that was read is TGCAGTGCTAGACCCGGGACAGCCTCTGGTAATGAG.

In regard to this clone: The sequence runs out 3 residues before the end of the CDR3; the remainder is reconstructed from the germline J gene. This sequence joins TRBV5-1 and TRBJ1-2; D is perhaps TRBD1 (5 bases). CDR3 length: 14 residues. The germline V gene has CDR1 SGHRS and CDR2 YFSETQ. The V end lost 1 base, the J end lost 2 bases, and 9 bases lay between the germline ends. The CDR3 bases that were read are TGCGCCAGCAGCTTGACAGGATCCAACTATGGC. Translated, it gives CASSLTGSNYG. The entire CDR3 is CASSLTGSNYGYTF.

Note on this clone: The read ends 3 residues shy of where the CDR3 ends; the end is completed using the germline J gene. V gene TRBV7-9 combines with J gene TRBJ1-2; D unresolved. The CDR3 has 14 residues. Germline V gene lookup returns CDR1 SEHNR and CDR2 FQNEAQ (reference sequence). The covered CDR3 bases are TGTGCCAGCAGCTTATTGGGCTCGGTAGGTGAC. Translating it yields CASSLLGSVGD. The whole CDR3 sequence reads CASSLLGSVGDYTF.

On this clone itself: The missing CDR3 end, 3 residues past where the read stops, is filled in from the germline J gene. The chain joins TRBV12-3 or TRBV12-4 to TRBJ1-4; the D is unclear. V was trimmed by 2 bases and J by 0 bases, leaving 4 bases between them. The CDR3 contains 14 residues. The CDR3 bases that were read are TGTGCCAGCAGTTTACGTACAACTAATGAAAAA. It yields the protein CASSLRTTNEK. The CDR3 in full is CASSLRTTNEKLFF.

A remark on this clone: The read ends 3 residues before the CDR3 terminus; that terminus is restored from the germline J gene. This sequence joins TRBV7-2 and TRBJ2-5, with D hard to call. CDR3 length: 14 amino acids. V was trimmed by 1 base and J by 1 base, leaving 7 bases between them. The germline V gene has CDR1 SGHTA and CDR2 FQGNSA. The part of the CDR3 DNA that was read is TGTGCCAGCAGCTTAGGAAGCTTCCAAGAGACC. It specifies CASSLGSFQET. The entire CDR3 is CASSLGSFQETQYF.

About this clone: The CDR3 extends 3 residues past the end of the read, so its final part is completed from the germline J gene. The chain links TRBV20-1 to TRBJ2-3; the match to TRBD2 covers 7 bases. This CDR3 comprises 12 residues. Germline CDR1 and CDR2: DFQATT and SNEGSKA (reference sequence). The sequenced CDR3 bases are TGCAGTGCTCTGGGACTAAAAGAGACG. The encoded protein is CSALGLKET. The full CDR3 reads CSALGLKETQYF.

A remark on this clone: From the germline J gene comes the end of the CDR3, since the read stops 3 residues before it. The chain recombines TRBV19 with TRBJ1-1, with a tentative D call TRBD1 (5 bases). The germline gives CDR1 LNHDA, CDR2 SQIVND (reference sequence). V gave up 8 bases and J gave up 1 base, with 11 bases separating them. The CDR3 is 13 amino acids. The CDR3 reads CASRATGNTEAFF. CDR3 bases read: TGTGCCAGTCGGGCAACAGGGAACACTGAA.

Comment on this clone: The CDR3 is cut off 3 residues early in the read; its end comes from the germline J gene. The chain has TRBV18 and TRBJ1-3; D call uncertain. CDR1 and CDR2 from the germline V gene are KGHSH and LQKENI. V lost 4 bases and J lost 5, with 21 bases in between. The CDR3 is 17 amino acids. The sequenced CDR3 bases are TGTGCCAGCTCACTGGAGAAGGGTCGAGCGGCGAGAAACACC. Its protein is CASSLEKGRAARNT. The complete CDR3 protein is CASSLEKGRAARNTIYF.